The 25 T cell receptor beta chains below were found in one sample sequenced in a study of prognosis after radiotherapy for stage I lung cancer. CDR3 of TCR beta was amplified from genomic DNA via a two-round multiplex PCR. Primers (each specific to one TRBV or TRBJ gene) were used in first-round PCR. MiXCR was run by TCRdb on the multiplex PCR reads, yielding one entry per CDR3 protein. The sample holds around 31,000 distinct CDR3 sequences, 48% seen once. The source was PBMCs, collected before or after stereotactic body radiation therapy (not recorded which). These receptors all stem from a donor at least 50 years old with non-small cell lung cancer.

This clonotype is deemed medium-sized (0.01 to 0.1%). The junction shows a germline mismatch at one end, possibly a read error. The chain joins TRBV5-1 to TRBJ2-2; 7 bases agree with TRBD1. CDR3 length equals 15 residues. The germline V gene has CDR1 SGHRS and CDR2 YFSETQ. The CDR3 nucleotides are TGTGCCAGCAGCTTCGGACAGGTTAACACCGGGGAGCTGTTTTTT. It specifies CASSFGQVNTGELFF.

There are many counts of this clonotype. This chain links TRBV5-6 with TRBJ1-1; D gene uncertain. V shed 6 bases and J shed 1 base, with 13 bases lying between them. There are 14 residues in the CDR3. Germline V lookup: CDR1 SGHDT, CDR2 YYEEEE. The CDR3 DNA reads TGTGCCAGCACCCACCGGCAGCAGAACACTGAAGCTTTCTTT. This codes for CASTHRQQNTEAFF.

There are many counts of this clonotype. V is TRBV5-5 and J is TRBJ2-3, with D tentatively TRBD1 (5 bases). The length of the CDR3 is 13 residues. Germline CDR1 SGHKS, CDR2 YYEKEE (reference sequence). Trimming cost V 0 bases and J 6 bases, with 8 bases left between them. The CDR3 DNA sequence: TGTGCCAGCAGCTTGGCCGCAGGGGATACGCAGTATTTT. As protein: CASSLAAGDTQYF.

This clonotype was seen at least ten times. V is TRBV7-9 and J is TRBJ2-3; TRBD1 might be the D (5 bases). The V and J ends lost 4 bases and 7 bases respectively, with 12 bases between them. This CDR3 is built from 13 residues. CDR1 SEHNR and CDR2 FQNEAQ come from the germline V gene (reference sequence). CDR3 sequence reads: CASSSYRTYTQYF. CDR3 DNA: TGTGCCAGCAGCTCATACAGGACGTATACGCAGTATTTT. Together with reference TRBV7-9 and TRBJ2-3, the CDR3 gives the full variable domain: DTGVSQNPRHKITKRGQNVTFRCDPISEHNRLYWYRQTLGQGPEFLTYFQNEAQLEKSRLLSDRFSAERPKGSFSTLEIQRTEQGDSAMYLCASSSYRTYTQYFGPGTRLTVL.

The V call is TRBV2, the J call TRBJ2-5, with 8 positions matching TRBD2. Germline-derived CDR1 and CDR2 are SNHLY and FYNNEI. V lost 8 bases and J lost 5; bases outside the gene matches: 4. The length of the CDR3 is 12 residues. Written as DNA, the CDR3 is TGTGCCAGCGTTCAGCGGGAGGAGACCCAGTACTTC. As protein: CASVQREETQYF.

In the case of this clonotype: A far larger clone differs by one base, so this is likely a read error. This chain connects TRBV18 to TRBJ2-1; 9 nucleotides line up with TRBD2. Germline values: CDR1 KGHSH, CDR2 LQKENI. V was clipped by 10 bases and J by 6 bases; unmatched bases: 16. This CDR3 region has 16 residues. This chain's CDR3 is CAISEAAGGGGNEQFF. For the CDR3, the DNA is TGTGCCATCAGCGAGGCTGCGGGAGGGGGGGGCAATGAGCAGTTCTTC.

As to this clonotype: One base separates it from a far larger clone, so it is likely a read error. The chain combines TRBV10-2 with TRBJ2-4; TRBD2 matches 12 bases. The DNA end is a closer match to TRBJ2-1, so the J assignment may be wrong. The CDR3 has 15 amino acids. CDR1 and CDR2 from the germline V gene are WSHSY and SAAADI. The DNA for the CDR3 is TGCGCCAGCAGCCCAACTAGCGGGAGGCTGAATAAGCAGTTCTTC. As protein: CASSPTSGRLNKQFF.

This sequence joins TRBV11-2 and TRBJ2-1; 8 bases are shared with TRBD1. V trimming: 6 bases; J trimming: 5 bases; junction bases outside the gene matches: 9. The germline V gene has CDR1 SGHAT and CDR2 FQNNGV. CDR3 size: 15 residues. The CDR3 protein is CASSASGTGHNEQFF. The CDR3 nucleotides read TGTGCCAGCAGTGCCTCCGGGACAGGACACAATGAGCAGTTCTTC.

The V and J genes are TRBV27 and TRBJ1-6; D is ambiguous. The V gene's germline CDR1 is MNHEY and CDR2 SMNVEV (reference sequence). CDR3 length: 13 residues. V was trimmed by 6 bases and J by 10 bases, leaving 13 bases between them. The CDR3 loop is CASRDCWNSPLHF. Here the CDR3 DNA reads TGTGCCAGCAGGGATTGTTGGAACTCACCCCTCCACTTT.

The table lists this clonotype with a few counts. A much larger clone is a single base away; this may be a read error. This sequence joins TRBV6-2 or TRBV6-3 and TRBJ2-5; tentative D call: TRBD1 (5 bases). Trimming cost V 4 bases and J 3 bases, with 18 bases left between them. This CDR3 spans 16 amino acids. Per germline, CDR1 MNHEY and CDR2 SVGEGT. The CDR3 reads CASSSPAGTGEETQYF. CDR3 bases: TGTGCCAGCAGTTCCCCGGCCGGTACAGGCGAAGAGACCCAGTACTTC.

This clonotype was counted many times. The chain is built from TRBV18 and TRBJ2-7; no firm D call. The CDR3 runs to 17 residues. Germline CDR1 is KGHSH and CDR2 is LQKENI. Trimming cost V 0 bases and J 3 bases, with 18 bases left between them. CDR3 in amino acids: CASSPPYRRRTNYEQYF. For the CDR3, the DNA is TGTGCCAGCTCACCACCGTATCGGCGTCGAACTAACTACGAGCAGTACTTC.

This clonotype appeared a few times. It may be a read error: a sequence one base away is much more abundant. This chain uses TRBV7-9 with TRBJ1-1, with 8 bases fitting TRBD1. Per the germline V gene, CDR1 is SEHNR and CDR2 is FQNEAQ (reference sequence). The CDR3 is 14 amino acids. J lost 4 bases, V lost 3 bases, and 4 bases had no gene match. CDR3 residues: CASSLTGVITEAFF. CDR3 nucleotide sequence: TGTGCCAGCAGCTTGACAGGGGTCATCACTGAAGCTTTCTTT.

The chain recombines TRBV11-2 with TRBJ2-7, with D possibly matching TRBD2 (6 bases). The tail of the sequence fits TRBJ2-5 better, so the J call may be wrong. The germline CDR1 and CDR2 sequences are SGHAT and FQNNGV. The CDR3 runs to 17 residues. The DNA for the CDR3 is TGTGCCAGCAGCTTAACGATGACGACTAGAAATGCAGAGACCCAGTACTTC. This sequence encodes CASSLTMTTRNAETQYF.

Comment on this clonotype: Since a far larger clone is one base different, this is likely a read error. This CDR3 reads CASSYVRGTDTQYF. Here the CDR3 DNA reads TGTGCCAGCAGTTACGTGCGGGGCACAGATACGCAGTATTTT. The chain combines TRBV6-4 with TRBJ2-3; possibly TRBD2 for D (5 bases). The ends were cut back, 5 bases at V and 1 base at J, with 10 bases in the middle. The CDR3 totals 14 residues. Germline V gene data show CDR1 as MRHNA and CDR2 as SNTAGT.

This clonotype was seen at least ten times. This chain connects TRBV12-3 or TRBV12-4 to TRBJ2-3, with 10 bases matching TRBD2. CDR3 length equals 13 residues. The V gene end was trimmed by 5 bases and the J gene end by 14 bases; junction bases not matched to a gene: 10. The CDR3 loop reads CASSVSGRGNRYF. For the CDR3, the DNA is TGTGCCAGCAGTGTAAGCGGGAGGGGCAACAGGTATTTT.

The chain uses TRBV6-2 or TRBV6-3 and TRBJ2-2; the D gene is possibly TRBD2 (6 bases). Germline CDR1 MNHEY, CDR2 SVGEGT. The V end lost 10 bases, the J end lost 14 bases, and 23 bases lay between the germline ends. The CDR3 totals 13 residues. CDR3 in amino acids: CAIPLEGTVDLFF. The CDR3 bases are TGTGCCATCCCCCTGGAGGGCACCGTGGATCTGTTTTTT.

The rearrangement uses TRBV7-2 and TRBJ2-7; tentatively, D is TRBD2 (6 bases). Germline assignment: CDR1 SGHTA and CDR2 FQGNSA. The CDR3 has 14 residues. V gave up 5 bases and J gave up 3 bases, with 14 bases separating them. The CDR3 is CASSPEWRDYEQYF. In nucleotides, the CDR3 is TGTGCCAGCAGCCCAGAGTGGCGGGACTACGAGCAGTACTTC.

The chain links TRBV6-2 or TRBV6-3 to TRBJ2-7; 10 nucleotides line up with TRBD1. The CDR3 runs 14 residues. The germline CDR1 and CDR2 sequences are MNHEY and SVGEGT. Trimming cost V 5 bases and J 5 bases; bases outside gene matches: 6. The CDR3 protein is CASSLGTGEDEQYF. CDR3 DNA sequence: TGTGCCAGCAGTCTGGGGACAGGGGAAGACGAGCAGTACTTC.

V and J are TRBV25-1 and TRBJ2-1, with TRBD2 as a possible D gene (5 bases). The V gene's germline CDR1 is MGHDK and CDR2 SYGVNS. Trimming pared 2 bases from V and 9 bases from J, leaving 20 bases between. The CDR3 runs 16 residues. This CDR3 reads CASSEPRGRGYGEQFF. The CDR3 coding sequence is TGTGCCAGCAGTGAACCCCGCGGGCGAGGGTATGGTGAGCAGTTCTTC.

A remark on this clonotype: This likely reflects a read error, since a far larger clone is one base away. V gene TRBV6-8 combines with J gene TRBJ2-6; tentatively, D is TRBD1 or TRBD2 (6 bases each). Looked up from germline, CDR1 is MNHGY and CDR2 is SAAAGT. The CDR3 consists of 19 residues. The CDR3 DNA is TGTGCCAGCAGTTACGTTCGGGGGCAAATCAGATCTGGGGCCAAAGTCCTGACTTTC. Residues: CASSYVRGQIRSGAKVLTF.

This clonotype was counted at least ten times. This chain joins TRBV19 and TRBJ1-2, with D tentatively TRBD1 (5 bases). CDR1 and CDR2 from the germline V gene are LNHDA and SQIVND (reference sequence). The ends were cut back, 6 bases at V and 6 bases at J, with 14 bases in the middle. This CDR3 contains 13 residues. CDR3 sequence (DNA): TGTGCCAGTAGACTTCAGGGATGGGATGGCTACACCTTC. Its translation is CASRLQGWDGYTF.

This clonotype was picked up many times. The chain joins TRBV5-1 to TRBJ1-1; 8 bases are shared with TRBD1. The length of the CDR3 is 20 residues. The germline V gene has CDR1 SGHRS and CDR2 YFSETQ. The junction had 25 bases not matched to a gene; V was cut back by 3 bases and J by 6 bases. CDR3 region: CASSSGTGQGFSRTLAEAFF. DNA of the CDR3: TGCGCCAGCAGCTCAGGAACTGGACAGGGATTCTCGCGAACACTGGCTGAAGCTTTCTTT.

This clonotype was counted at least ten times. This chain links TRBV29-1 with TRBJ2-3; TRBD2 aligns across 9 bases. There are 16 residues in the CDR3. With 2 bases clipped from V and 1 base from J, the junction kept 7 bases outside the gene matches. Germline lookup yields CDR1 SQVTM and CDR2 ANQGSEA. The CDR3 coding sequence is TGCAGCGTTGAAAGCGGGGGGAACAGGGGCACAGATACGCAGTATTTT. It translates to CSVESGGNRGTDTQYF.

Comment on this clonotype: A far larger clone is a single base away, which makes a read error likely. The CDR3 sequence: CASSYVTPGERDHNEQFF. The DNA of the CDR3 is TGTGCCAGCAGTTACGTCACCCCCGGGGAGCGGGACCACAATGAGCAGTTCTTC. The V and J genes are TRBV6-8 and TRBJ2-1; 7 bases fit TRBD2. The CDR3 runs 18 residues. V gave up 2 bases and J gave up 5 bases; unmatched junction bases: 15. Germline CDR1 is MNHGY and CDR2 is SAAAGT.

This clonotype has at least ten counts. This chain uses TRBV29-1 with TRBJ2-5; D perhaps matches TRBD1 (7 bases). V was trimmed by 4 bases and J by 5 bases, leaving 14 bases between them. This CDR3 region has 13 residues. Germline V lookup: CDR1 SQVTM, CDR2 ANQGSEA. This CDR3 reads CSVGGGGKETQYF. The DNA of the CDR3 is TGCAGCGTTGGAGGAGGGGGCAAGGAGACCCAGTACTTC.